This TCR beta chain comes out of a study of blood T cells in healthy people across ages. Regarding the study as a whole: Unsorted PBMC input precluded a conclusive naive versus antigen-experienced comparison.

The authors ran a second PCR of about 7 to 12 cycles using a sample-barcoded 5' primer and a J-beta primer mix. Using its own MiXCR run on the 5' RACE reads, TCRdb lists one record per CDR3 protein. Found here are about 770,000 distinct CDR3 sequences, around 43% of them singletons; the top ten hold under 20%. Germline CDR1 and CDR2: DFQATT and SNEGSKA (reference sequence). Between the trimmed V and J ends, which lost 4 bases and 5 bases, there was a span of 11 bases. The CDR3 is made up of 12 amino acids. On this clonotype itself: Its antigen is as yet unknown.

Material: blood. The sequence was obtained from a man aged 55 to 70 in good health. V and J are TRBV20-1 and TRBJ2-5; a possible D gene is TRBD1 (5 bases). DNA of the CDR3: TGCAGTGCTAACCCACAGGAGGAGACCCAGTACTTC. Translation: CSANPQEETQYF.